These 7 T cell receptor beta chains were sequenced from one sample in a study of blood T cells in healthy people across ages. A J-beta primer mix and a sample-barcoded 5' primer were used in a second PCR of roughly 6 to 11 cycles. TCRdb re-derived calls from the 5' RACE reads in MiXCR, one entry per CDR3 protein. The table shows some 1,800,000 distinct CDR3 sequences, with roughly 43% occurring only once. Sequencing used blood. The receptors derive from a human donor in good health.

The CDR3 spells CASSDGTANEKLFF. The CDR3 DNA follows: TGTGCCAGCAGCGACGGGACAGCAAATGAAAAACTGTTTTTT. The rearrangement uses TRBV5-4 and TRBJ1-4, with TRBD1 matching 7 bases. V lost 4 bases, J lost 5 bases, and 5 bases stayed unmatched. The CDR3 extends over 14 amino acids. Germline V CDR1 and CDR2: SGHNT, YYREEE (reference sequence).

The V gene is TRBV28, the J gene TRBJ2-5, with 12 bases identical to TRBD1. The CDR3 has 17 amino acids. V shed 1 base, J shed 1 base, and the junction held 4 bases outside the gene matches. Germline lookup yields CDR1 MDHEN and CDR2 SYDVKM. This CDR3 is CASSLFRGQGAQETQYF. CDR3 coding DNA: TGTGCCAGCAGTTTATTCAGGGGACAGGGGGCCCAAGAGACCCAGTACTTC.

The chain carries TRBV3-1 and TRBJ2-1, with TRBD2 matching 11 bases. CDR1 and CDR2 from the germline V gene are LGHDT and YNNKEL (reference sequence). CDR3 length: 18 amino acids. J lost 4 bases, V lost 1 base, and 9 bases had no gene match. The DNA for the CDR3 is TGTGCCAGCAGCCAAGGGATAGCGGGGGGGCTTCCTTACAATGAGCAGTTCTTC. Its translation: CASSQGIAGGLPYNEQFF.

For the CDR3, the DNA is TGTGCCAGCAGTCTACAACAGGGAAGTCAGCCCCAGCATTTT. Translating gives CASSLQQGSQPQHF. The chain uses TRBV28 and TRBJ1-5; perhaps TRBD1 as D (6 bases). This CDR3 is 14 amino acids long. The germline V and J ends were trimmed by 5 bases and 6 bases, with 14 bases remaining between them. The germline V gene encodes CDR1 MDHEN and CDR2 SYDVKM.

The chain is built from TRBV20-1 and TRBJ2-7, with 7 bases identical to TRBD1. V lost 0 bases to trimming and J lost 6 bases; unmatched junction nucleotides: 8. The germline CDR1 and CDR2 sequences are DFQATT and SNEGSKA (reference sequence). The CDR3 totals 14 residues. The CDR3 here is CSAREDRGPGEQYF. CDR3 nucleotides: TGCAGTGCTAGAGAAGATAGGGGGCCAGGCGAGCAGTACTTC.

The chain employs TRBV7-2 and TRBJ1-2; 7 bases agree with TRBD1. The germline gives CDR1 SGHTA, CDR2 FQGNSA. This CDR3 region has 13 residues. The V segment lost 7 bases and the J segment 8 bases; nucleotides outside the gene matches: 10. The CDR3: CASNDIPGGGYTF. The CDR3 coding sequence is TGTGCCAGCAACGATATCCCAGGGGGGGGCTACACCTTC.

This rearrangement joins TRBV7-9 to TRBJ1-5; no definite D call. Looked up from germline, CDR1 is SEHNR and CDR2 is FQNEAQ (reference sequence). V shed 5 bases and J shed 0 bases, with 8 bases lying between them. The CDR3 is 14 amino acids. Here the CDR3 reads CASSNMGSNQPQHF. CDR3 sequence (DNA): TGTGCCAGCAGCAATATGGGTAGCAATCAGCCCCAGCATTTT.